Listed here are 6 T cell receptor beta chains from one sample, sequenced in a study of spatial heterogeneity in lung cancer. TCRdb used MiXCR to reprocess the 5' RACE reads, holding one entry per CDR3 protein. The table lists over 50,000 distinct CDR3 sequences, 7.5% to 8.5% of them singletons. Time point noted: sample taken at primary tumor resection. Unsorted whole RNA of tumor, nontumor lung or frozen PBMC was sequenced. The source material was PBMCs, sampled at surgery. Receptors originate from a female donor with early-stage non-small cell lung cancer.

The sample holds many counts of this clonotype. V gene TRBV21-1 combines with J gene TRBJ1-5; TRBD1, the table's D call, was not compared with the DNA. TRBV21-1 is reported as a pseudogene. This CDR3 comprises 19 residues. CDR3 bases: TGTGCCAGCAGCAAAGAGGGCAGGGGGTTCCCCATAAGCAATCAGCCCCAGCATTTT. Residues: CASSKEGRGFPISNQPQHF.

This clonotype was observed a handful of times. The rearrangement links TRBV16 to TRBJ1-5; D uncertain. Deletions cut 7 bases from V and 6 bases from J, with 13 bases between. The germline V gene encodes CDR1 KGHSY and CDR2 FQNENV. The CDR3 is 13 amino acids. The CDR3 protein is CASTPDASQPQHF. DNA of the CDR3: TGTGCCAGCACCCCCGACGCAAGTCAGCCCCAGCATTTT.

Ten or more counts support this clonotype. The CDR3 sequence: CASSPGQGTDTQYF. Here the CDR3 DNA reads TGCGCCAGCAGCCCCGGACAGGGTACAGATACGCAGTATTTT. V gene TRBV5-1 combines with J gene TRBJ2-3; 8 bases are a match to TRBD1. Trimming removed 4 bases from V and 3 bases from J; junction bases left unmatched: 4. The CDR3 length is 14 residues. From germline, CDR1 is SGHRS and CDR2 YFSETQ.

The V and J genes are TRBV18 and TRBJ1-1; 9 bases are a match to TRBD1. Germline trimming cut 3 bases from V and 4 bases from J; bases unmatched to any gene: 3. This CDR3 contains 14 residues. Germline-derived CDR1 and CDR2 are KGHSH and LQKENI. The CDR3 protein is CASSPGTGPTEAFF. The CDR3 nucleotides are TGTGCCAGCTCACCGGGGACAGGGCCCACTGAAGCTTTCTTT.

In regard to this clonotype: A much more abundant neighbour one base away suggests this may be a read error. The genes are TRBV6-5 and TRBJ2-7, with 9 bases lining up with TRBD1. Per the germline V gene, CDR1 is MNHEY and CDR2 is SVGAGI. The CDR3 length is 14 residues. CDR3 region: CASRSGQGNYAQYF. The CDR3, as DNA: TGTGCCAGCAGATCAGGACAGGGGAACTACGCGCAGTACTTC.

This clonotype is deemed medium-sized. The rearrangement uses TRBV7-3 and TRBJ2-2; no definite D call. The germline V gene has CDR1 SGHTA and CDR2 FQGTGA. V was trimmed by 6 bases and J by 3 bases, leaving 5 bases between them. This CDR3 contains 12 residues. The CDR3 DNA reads TGTGCCAGCAGTTCAGACACCGGGGAGCTGTTTTTT. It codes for CASSSDTGELFF.